Shown below are 23 T cell receptor beta chains from a single sample sequenced in a study of cytomegalovirus exposure and HLA in healthy donors (dated by TCRdb to about 2017). Receptors were amplified or captured by the immunoSEQ multiplex PCR assay. A mixture of 60 forward primers for TCR Vbeta segments and 13 reverse primers for TCR Jbeta segments was used in the multiplex PCR. Entries here come from immuneACCESS through TCRdb and include only in-frame sequences with V and J called. Some clones fail to appear in such tables; in the studies checked, an unresolved V gene covers under half of the shortfall, and the cause of the remainder is unknown. Across this sample there are around 33,000 clones, with 44% seen only once. The top ten clonotypes cover just under 2% of the sample. The sequencing input was PBMCs. The receptors here all came from a woman between 50 and 59 years old in good health and CMV-seronegative.

The chain joins TRBV30 to TRBJ2-1; 10 bases align to TRBD2. This CDR3 comprises 15 residues. The ends lost 3 bases at V and 4 bases at J; junction bases unmatched: 6. Germline CDR1 is GTSNPN and CDR2 is SVGIG (reference sequence). CDR3 loop: CAWRDGLAAYNEQFF. In DNA form, the CDR3 reads TGTGCCTGGAGAGACGGACTAGCGGCGTACAATGAGCAGTTCTTC.

This chain links TRBV19 with TRBJ2-1; 8 nucleotides align to TRBD1. Per germline, CDR1 LNHDA and CDR2 SQIVND (reference sequence). There are 16 residues in the CDR3. Trimming at V came to 7 bases and at J to 1 base, leaving 9 bases not matched to a gene. CDR3 DNA sequence: TGTGCCAGTACGGCTGAACAGGGGGAGTCCTACAATGAGCAGTTCTTC. It is translated as CASTAEQGESYNEQFF.

The chain has TRBV2 and TRBJ2-1; 10 bases agree with TRBD2. CDR1 is SNHLY and CDR2 is FYNNEI in the germline V gene. The CDR3 totals 16 residues. After removal of 4 bases from V and 6 bases from J, the junction contained 9 bases not matched to a gene. DNA of the CDR3: TGTGCCAGCAGTGGCCTCAGGCCTAGCGGGAGCAATGAGCAGTTCTTC. Translating it yields CASSGLRPSGSNEQFF.

CDR3 sequence (DNA): TGTGCCAGCTCACCATTACAGGGTGGTACCTACGAGCAGTACTTC. Translated: CASSPLQGGTYEQYF. This chain connects TRBV18 to TRBJ2-7, with D maybe TRBD1 (6 bases). The CDR3 length is 15 residues. The ends were cut back, 2 bases at V and 2 bases at J, with 13 bases in the middle. CDR1 is KGHSH and CDR2 is LQKENI in the germline V gene.

This clone was counted a single time. The chain employs TRBV10-3 and TRBJ1-1, with a possible D match to TRBD1 (5 bases). V gave up 0 bases and J gave up 1 base, with 6 bases separating them. Germline-derived CDR1 and CDR2 are ENHRY and SYGVKD. This CDR3 has 14 residues. For the CDR3, the DNA is TGTGCCATCAGTGAGTCGGGGGGGAACACTGAAGCTTTCTTT. Its translation: CAISESGGNTEAFF.

This chain links TRBV4-1 with TRBJ1-2; perhaps TRBD1 as D (5 bases). Trimming shortened V by 0 bases and J by 7 bases, and 24 bases separated the two germline ends. The CDR3 totals 18 residues. Germline values: CDR1 MGHRA, CDR2 YSYEKL. The CDR3 sequence is CASSQDLRARFQGSGYTF. CDR3 in DNA: TGCGCCAGCAGCCAAGATCTTCGGGCAAGGTTTCAGGGAAGTGGCTACACCTTC.

This chain links TRBV9 with TRBJ2-1, with TRBD2 matching 10 bases. V gave up 3 bases and J gave up 6 bases; unmatched junction bases: 9. The germline gives CDR1 SGDLS, CDR2 YYNGEE. The CDR3 spans 16 residues. The CDR3 sequence is CASSAQQRGGINEQFF. CDR3 nucleotides: TGTGCCAGCAGCGCTCAACAGCGGGGGGGCATCAATGAGCAGTTCTTC.

This chain links TRBV7-9 with TRBJ2-1, with 7 bases matching TRBD1. The germline CDR1 and CDR2 sequences are SEHNR and FQNEAQ (reference sequence). V lost 6 bases, J lost 2 bases, and 4 bases stayed unmatched. The CDR3 extends over 14 amino acids. The CDR3 sequence: CASRNRGTYNEQFF. The CDR3 DNA reads as TGTGCCAGCAGAAACAGGGGCACCTACAATGAGCAGTTCTTC. Combining the CDR3 with reference TRBV7-9 and TRBJ2-1 gives the whole variable domain DTGVSQNPRHKITKRGQNVTFRCDPISEHNRLYWYRQTLGQGPEFLTYFQNEAQLEKSRLLSDRFSAERPKGSFSTLEIQRTEQGDSAMYLCASRNRGTYNEQFFGPGTRLTVL.

V gene TRBV4-1 combines with J gene TRBJ2-7; D gene unclear. CDR1 is MGHRA and CDR2 is YSYEKL in the germline V gene. Trimming took 0 bases from V and 2 from J, leaving 11 bases between them. CDR3 size: 15 residues. The CDR3, as DNA: TGCGCCAGCAGCCAAGATTTTCCGGGTCCCTACGAGCAGTACTTC. Residues: CASSQDFPGPYEQYF.

This chain connects TRBV9 to TRBJ1-1; D gene uncertain. Trimming pared 0 bases from V and 0 bases from J, leaving 6 bases between. The germline V gene has CDR1 SGDLS and CDR2 YYNGEE. The CDR3 covers 14 residues. CDR3 sequence: CASSVDSLNTEAFF. Here the CDR3 DNA reads TGTGCCAGCAGCGTAGATAGTCTGAACACTGAAGCTTTCTTT.

V and J are TRBV5-4 and TRBJ1-4; D unresolved. Germline V gene data show CDR1 as SGHNT and CDR2 as YYREEE (reference sequence). The CDR3 is made up of 13 amino acids. Trimming left V 3 bases short and J 6 bases short, with 9 bases between. CDR3 protein: CASSSRRDEKLFF. The CDR3 bases are TGTGCCAGCAGCTCCCGGAGAGATGAAAAACTGTTTTTT.

The V call is TRBV7-9, the J call TRBJ2-1; 12 positions agree with TRBD2. CDR1 is SEHNR and CDR2 is FQNEAQ in the germline V gene (reference sequence). V lost 5 bases to trimming and J lost 4 bases; unmatched junction nucleotides: 6. CDR3 length: 16 amino acids. CDR3 bases: TGTGCCAGCAGCCCGCGACTAGCGGGAGTATACAATGAGCAGTTCTTC. Translated, it gives CASSPRLAGVYNEQFF.

This clone was detected once. The chain uses TRBV5-6 and TRBJ2-3; 15 bases agree with TRBD2. Germline V gene sequence: CDR1 SGHDT, CDR2 YYEEEE. With V trimmed by 3 bases and J by 1 base, 6 bases remained unmatched. The CDR3 covers 18 residues. The CDR3, as DNA: TGTGCCAGCAGCTGGACTAGCGGGAGGGCCGTGCGCACAGATACGCAGTATTTT. Protein product: CASSWTSGRAVRTDTQYF. Using reference TRBV5-6 and TRBJ2-3 for the parts outside the CDR3, the full variable domain is DAGVTQSPTHLIKTRGQQVTLRCSPKSGHDTVSWYQQALGQGPQFIFQYYEEEERQRGNFPDRFSGHQFPNYSSELNVNALLLGDSALYLCASSWTSGRAVRTDTQYFGPGTRLTVL.

The chain is built from TRBV5-1 and TRBJ2-5; no firm D call. The germline V gene encodes CDR1 SGHRS and CDR2 YFSETQ. Trimming removed 0 bases at V and 1 base at J, with 7 bases between. The CDR3 extends over 14 amino acids. CDR3 coding DNA: TGCGCCAGCAGCTTGGAACAGAGCCAAGAGACCCAGTACTTC. As protein: CASSLEQSQETQYF.

The chain is built from TRBV7-9 and TRBJ2-5, with TRBD2 matching 8 bases. Germline-derived CDR1 and CDR2 are SEHNR and FQNEAQ (reference sequence). The CDR3 is 15 amino acids. V gave up 3 bases and J gave up 3 bases; unmatched junction bases: 6. CDR3 sequence: CASSFYGGAEETQYF. The CDR3, as DNA: TGTGCCAGCAGCTTCTACGGGGGGGCCGAAGAGACCCAGTACTTC.

This clone was picked up one time. This chain uses TRBV18 with TRBJ1-2; 7 nucleotides line up with TRBD1. The CDR3 covers 14 residues. Germline V gene sequence: CDR1 KGHSH, CDR2 LQKENI. J lost 4 bases, V lost 5 bases, and 7 bases had no gene match. Here the CDR3 DNA reads TGTGCCAGCTCAGCATATACAGGGGTCTATGGCTACACCTTC. Translation gives CASSAYTGVYGYTF.

V is TRBV2 and J is TRBJ1-5; D gene uncertain. This CDR3 spans 13 amino acids. Germline V CDR1 and CDR2: SNHLY, FYNNEI. With 5 bases removed from V and 6 bases from J, the gap between germline ends came to 11 bases. CDR3: CASSWEQSQPQHF. DNA for the CDR3: TGTGCCAGCAGTTGGGAGCAGAGTCAGCCCCAGCATTTT.

CDR3 nucleotide sequence: TGTGCCAGTAGTCCCTGGCGTGAGGACATTCAGTACTTC. Translation: CASSPWREDIQYF. V gene TRBV19 combines with J gene TRBJ2-4; no clear D. From germline, CDR1 is LNHDA and CDR2 SQIVND (reference sequence). The CDR3 has 13 residues. Deletions cut 5 bases from V and 8 bases from J, with 13 bases between.

The CDR3 region is CASSLAGGSTYNEQFF. CDR3 DNA sequence: TGCGCCAGCAGCTTGGCGGGAGGGTCCACCTACAATGAGCAGTTCTTC. The genes are TRBV5-1 and TRBJ2-1; TRBD2 aligns across 8 bases. From germline, CDR1 is SGHRS and CDR2 YFSETQ. The CDR3 runs to 16 residues. The junction had 4 bases not matched to a gene; V was cut back by 0 bases and J by 2 bases.

This clone was recorded a few times. The rearrangement links TRBV10-3 to TRBJ2-7, with D perhaps matching TRBD2 (6 bases). V was cut by 4 bases and J by 6 bases, with 19 bases left in between. CDR1 is ENHRY and CDR2 is SYGVKD in the germline V gene. The CDR3 sequence is 15 residues long. The CDR3 sequence: CAISGGVMDGGEQYF. The DNA for the CDR3 is TGTGCCATCAGTGGGGGGGTGATGGACGGTGGCGAGCAGTACTTC.

This rearrangement joins TRBV27 to TRBJ2-4; D perhaps matches TRBD2 (6 bases). Germline CDR1 and CDR2: MNHEY and SMNVEV (reference sequence). The germline V and J ends were trimmed by 3 bases and 4 bases, with 16 bases remaining between them. The CDR3 is made up of 16 amino acids. The CDR3 region has the DNA TGTGCCAGCAGTTTGTCCCCTGGAGGGCGTAAAAACATTCAGTACTTC. Translated, it gives CASSLSPGGRKNIQYF.

CDR3 region: CASSGRTGTGETQYF. The CDR3 DNA sequence: TGTGCCAGCAGCGGGCGAACCGGGACAGGGGAGACCCAGTACTTC. The V gene is TRBV21-1, the J gene TRBJ2-5; the table's D call of TRBD1 was not tested on the DNA. TRBV21-1 has pseudogene status. This CDR3 has 15 residues.

This chain uses TRBV7-2 with TRBJ2-1; 8 nucleotides agree with TRBD1. CDR1 is SGHTA and CDR2 is FQGNSA in the germline V gene. Germline trimming cut 2 bases from V and 5 bases from J; bases unmatched to any gene: 5. The CDR3 runs 15 residues. CDR3 bases: TGTGCCAGCAGCTTATCACAGGGGGGTCACAATGAGCAGTTCTTC. It codes for CASSLSQGGHNEQFF. Filled out from reference TRBV7-2 and TRBJ2-1, the complete variable domain reads GAGVSQSPSNKVTEKGKDVELRCDPISGHTALYWYRQSLGQGLEFLIYFQGNSAPDKSGLPSDRFSAERTGGSVSTLTIQRTQQEDSAVYLCASSLSQGGHNEQFFGPGTRLTVL.